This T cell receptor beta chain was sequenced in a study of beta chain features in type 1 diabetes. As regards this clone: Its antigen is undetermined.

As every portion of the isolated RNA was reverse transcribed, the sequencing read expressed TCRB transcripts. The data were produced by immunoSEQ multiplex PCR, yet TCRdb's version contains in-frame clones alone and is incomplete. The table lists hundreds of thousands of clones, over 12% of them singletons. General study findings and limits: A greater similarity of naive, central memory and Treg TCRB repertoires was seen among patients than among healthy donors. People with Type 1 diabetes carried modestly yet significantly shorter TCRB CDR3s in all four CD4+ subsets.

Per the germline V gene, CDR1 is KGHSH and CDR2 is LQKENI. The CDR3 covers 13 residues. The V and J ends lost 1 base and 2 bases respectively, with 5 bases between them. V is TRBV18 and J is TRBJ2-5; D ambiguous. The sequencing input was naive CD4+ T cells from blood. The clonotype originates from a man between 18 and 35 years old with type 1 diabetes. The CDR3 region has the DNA TGTGCCAGCTCACCACAACAGCAAGAGACCCAGTACTTC. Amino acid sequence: CASSPQQQETQYF. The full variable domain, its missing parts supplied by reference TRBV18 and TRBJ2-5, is NAGVMQNPRHLVRRRGQEARLRCSPMKGHSHVYWYRQLPEEGLKFMVYLQKENIIDESGMPKERFSAEFPKEGPSILRIQQVVRGDSAAYFCASSPQQQETQYFGPGTRLLVL.